The clone carrying this TCR beta chain has only a few counts. Its antigen is unknown. This entry comes from a study of T-cell memory formation after mild COVID-19. About the research overall: The TCR clusters were mostly specific to one donor. Study outcomes and limitations: Clones which contracted sat mainly in CM and EM if CD4+, and in EMRA if CD8+. CD4+ bias marked clones expanding day 15 to 37, unlike balanced contracting clones.

The germline V gene encodes CDR1 KGHSH and CDR2 LQKENI. Trimming removed 2 bases at V and 3 bases at J, with 14 bases between. CDR3 length equals 15 residues. Constant-segment primers and 5'RACE yielded cDNA libraries for TCR alpha and TCR beta, each carrying sample barcodes and UMIs. TCRdb reprocessed the 5' RACE reads with MiXCR, giving one entry per CDR3 protein. The data show approximately 450,000 distinct CDR3 sequences, roughly 18% seen once. The receptor was isolated from an adult woman who had mild COVID-19 (a few samples of this study predate the infection). Cell type and time point are not known. Sequenced input: PBMCs or a T cell subset sorted from them (not recorded which). The rearrangement joins TRBV18 to TRBJ2-7, with D maybe TRBD2 (5 bases). For the CDR3, the DNA is TGTGCCAGCTCACCAGGTGCCCATGGGAGCTACGAGCAGTACTTC. Protein product: CASSPGAHGSYEQYF. The complete variable domain, with remaining parts taken from reference TRBV18 and TRBJ2-7, reads NAGVMQNPRHLVRRRGQEARLRCSPMKGHSHVYWYRQLPEEGLKFMVYLQKENIIDESGMPKERFSAEFPKEGPSILRIQQVVRGDSAAYFCASSPGAHGSYEQYFGPGTRLTVT.